These T cell receptor beta chains were read from a single sample in a study of cytomegalovirus exposure and HLA in healthy donors. Method: immunoSEQ multiplex PCR; TCRdb's copy keeps in-frame clones and lacks some. Of 130,000 or so clones listed, nearly 80% are singletons. What was sequenced was PBMCs. Receptors originate from a male donor in good health and CMV-seronegative. Both conserved end residues are part of each CDR3. The order of the fields is CDR3 length, V gene, J gene, clone size, D gene, CDR3 DNA, CDR3 protein. The D gene is left open where the match is weak. Some rows mark clone size as missing; the rest say once, few, many or name a class of expanded clone.

length: 17
V: TRBV13
J: TRBJ1-5
size: .
D: TRBD1
DNA: TGTGCCAGCAGCTTAGGCCTCGGCAGGGGGAACAATCAGCCCCAGCATTTT
CDR3: CASSLGLGRGNNQPQHF

length: 14
V: TRBV2
J: TRBJ2-1
size: .
D: .
DNA: TGTGCCAGCAGTTACTCCAGGCCCTACAATGAGCAGTTCTTC
CDR3: CASSYSRPYNEQFF

length: 17
V: TRBV4-1
J: TRBJ2-6
size: .
D: TRBD1
DNA: TGCGCCAGCAGCCTCGGACAGGGCGGGACTGGGGCCAACGTCCTGACTTTC
CDR3: CASSLGQGGTGANVLTF

length: 15
V: TRBV6-1
J: TRBJ2-1
size: .
D: TRBD2
DNA: TGTGCCAGCAGGGGCGGGACTAGGGCCCCACATGAGCAGTTCTTC
CDR3: CASRGGTRAPHEQFF

length: 14
V: TRBV19
J: TRBJ2-3
size: .
D: TRBD1
DNA: TGTGCCAGTAGTATGGGACAGGCGACAGATACGCAGTATTTT
CDR3: CASSMGQATDTQYF

length: 14
V: TRBV6-1
J: TRBJ2-6
size: .
D: TRBD1
DNA: TGTGCCAGCAGGCCGGGACAGGCGGTCAACGTCCTGACTTTC
CDR3: CASRPGQAVNVLTF

length: 18
V: TRBV21-1
J: TRBJ2-5
size: .
D: .
DNA: TGTGCCAGCAGCAAACCGACTAGCGGGGGGGGCTTACAAGAGACCCAGTACTTC
CDR3: CASSKPTSGGGLQETQYF

length: 13
V: TRBV7-2
J: TRBJ1-5
size: .
D: .
DNA: TGTGCCAGCAGCTCCCGGACAAGTCAGCCCCAGCATTTT
CDR3: CASSSRTSQPQHF

length: 14
V: TRBV4-3
J: TRBJ2-2
size: .
D: .
DNA: TGCGCCAGCAGCCAAGATATCCTAAACGGGGAGCTGTTTTTT
CDR3: CASSQDILNGELFF

length: 15
V: TRBV21-1
J: TRBJ1-2
size: .
D: .
DNA: TGTGCCAGCAGCAAAGGGGCCCGGGACAAAGTTGGCTACACCTTC
CDR3: CASSKGARDKVGYTF

length: 15
V: TRBV27
J: TRBJ2-7
size: .
D: .
DNA: TGTGCCAGCAGTGTCGTACGACAGGCGGCCTACGAGCAGTACTTC
CDR3: CASSVVRQAAYEQYF

length: 15
V: TRBV5-1
J: TRBJ1-1
size: .
D: .
DNA: TGCGCCAGCAGCCCGGGGGGACAACCGAACACTGAAGCTTTCTTT
CDR3: CASSPGGQPNTEAFF

length: 14
V: TRBV30
J: TRBJ1-3
size: .
D: .
DNA: TGTGCCTGGAGTGTAGGGGAAACTGGAAACACCATATATTTT
CDR3: CAWSVGETGNTIYF

length: 12
V: TRBV7-9
J: TRBJ1-2
size: .
D: .
DNA: TGTGCCAGCAGCTTAGGCCGAGGTGGCTACACCTTC
CDR3: CASSLGRGGYTF

length: 12
V: TRBV5-1
J: TRBJ1-2
size: .
D: .
DNA: TGCGCCAGCAGCAGGGACTCGAATGGCTACACCTTC
CDR3: CASSRDSNGYTF

length: 16
V: TRBV10-3
J: TRBJ1-2
size: .
D: .
DNA: TGTGCCTCCCACCTGGGAGGGGGACGGTCTAACTATGGCTACACCTTC
CDR3: CASHLGGGRSNYGYTF

length: 12
V: TRBV10-3
J: TRBJ2-7
size: .
D: .
DNA: TGTGCCATCAGTGACAGAACCTACGAGCAGTACTTC
CDR3: CAISDRTYEQYF

length: 13
V: TRBV15
J: TRBJ1-1
size: .
D: .
DNA: TGTGCCACCAGCAGAGCAGAGAACACTGAAGCTTTCTTT
CDR3: CATSRAENTEAFF

length: 14
V: TRBV7-6
J: TRBJ2-5
size: once
D: TRBD2
DNA: TGTGCCAGCAGCTTGCGGGGGGGCCGCGAGACCCAGTACTTC
CDR3: CASSLRGGRETQYF

length: 13
V: TRBV19
J: TRBJ1-1
size: .
D: TRBD1
DNA: TGTGCCAGTAGTCCCAGGGACAGCACTGAAGCTTTCTTT
CDR3: CASSPRDSTEAFF

length: 14
V: TRBV10-3
J: TRBJ1-5
size: few
D: .
DNA: TGTGCCATCAGTGAGTCGGAGGGTGGTCAGCCCCAGCATTTT
CDR3: CAISESEGGQPQHF

length: 15
V: TRBV18
J: TRBJ2-2
size: .
D: .
DNA: TGTGCCAGCTCACCTGAATGGGGGGACACCGGGGAGCTGTTTTTT
CDR3: CASSPEWGDTGELFF

length: 13
V: TRBV19
J: TRBJ2-7
size: .
D: .
DNA: TGTGCCCGTGTCGGGGGTGACGCCTACGAGCAGTACTTC
CDR3: CARVGGDAYEQYF

length: 16
V: TRBV7-2
J: TRBJ1-3
size: .
D: .
DNA: TGTGCCAGCAGCTCGCTAGGTCAGGGGTTTTGGGACACCATATATTTT
CDR3: CASSSLGQGFWDTIYF

length: 13
V: TRBV11-3
J: TRBJ2-5
size: .
D: .
DNA: TGTGCCAGCAGCTTAGCCGAGAGGGAGACCCAGTACTTC
CDR3: CASSLAERETQYF

length: 16
V: TRBV11-2
J: TRBJ2-5
size: .
D: TRBD2
DNA: TGTGCCAGCAGCTTAGTCGGGCGGGGGTCTTCGGAGACCCAGTACTTC
CDR3: CASSLVGRGSSETQYF

length: 16
V: TRBV9
J: TRBJ2-1
size: .
D: TRBD2
DNA: TGTGCCAGCAGCCTCCGGTTAGCGGGGGGGTTTGGGGAGCAGTTCTTC
CDR3: CASSLRLAGGFGEQFF

length: 15
V: TRBV19
J: TRBJ1-1
size: .
D: .
DNA: TGTGCCAGTAGTAGCCGGGGGGGGGCGAACACTGAAGCTTTCTTT
CDR3: CASSSRGGANTEAFF

length: 14
V: TRBV19
J: TRBJ2-4
size: .
D: .
DNA: TGTGCCAGTAAAACCAGGGAATCCGAAAACATTCAGTACTTC
CDR3: CASKTRESENIQYF

length: 15
V: TRBV7-6
J: TRBJ2-2
size: .
D: .
DNA: TGTGCCAGCAGCGGGTCGGGTTTCCCGACCGGGGAGCTGTTTTTT
CDR3: CASSGSGFPTGELFF

length: 15
V: TRBV4-1
J: TRBJ1-6
size: once
D: .
DNA: TGCGCCAGCAGCCAAGAGGTGGACTTTTGGTCACCCCTCCACTTT
CDR3: CASSQEVDFWSPLHF

length: 14
V: TRBV2
J: TRBJ2-2
size: .
D: .
DNA: TGTGCCAGTTTATGGGGGGGCGGCACCGGGGAGCTGTTTTTT
CDR3: CASLWGGGTGELFF

length: 13
V: TRBV7-8
J: TRBJ2-5
size: .
D: TRBD2
DNA: TGTGCCAGCAGCCCGACTAGCGGAGAGACCCAGTACTTC
CDR3: CASSPTSGETQYF

length: 9
V: TRBV21-1
J: TRBJ2-7
size: .
D: .
DNA: TGTGCCAGCAATAACGAGCAGTACTTC
CDR3: CASNNEQYF

length: 16
V: TRBV2
J: TRBJ2-6
size: .
D: TRBD1
DNA: TGTGCCAGCAGCCCCGAGGACAGGGCTGGGGCCAACGTCCTGACTTTC
CDR3: CASSPEDRAGANVLTF

length: 16
V: TRBV5-1
J: TRBJ2-5
size: .
D: TRBD2
DNA: TGCGCCAGCAGGGGAGGCCTAGCGGGGATAGGGGAGACCCAGTACTTC
CDR3: CASRGGLAGIGETQYF

length: 16
V: TRBV6-7
J: TRBJ2-7
size: .
D: TRBD1
DNA: TGTGCCAGCAGCCCCCCCGGGACAGGGCACTACTACGAGCAGTACTTC
CDR3: CASSPPGTGHYYEQYF

length: 15
V: TRBV5-4
J: TRBJ2-4
size: few
D: .
DNA: TGTGCCAGCAGCAACCCGGGTAGTACCAAAAACATTCAGTACTTC
CDR3: CASSNPGSTKNIQYF

length: 16
V: TRBV15
J: TRBJ2-5
size: .
D: TRBD2
DNA: TGTGCCACCGCAAGGTCAATTAAAGCGGGGGGGGAGACCCAGTACTTC
CDR3: CATARSIKAGGETQYF

length: 15
V: TRBV6-1
J: TRBJ2-3
size: .
D: TRBD2
DNA: TGTGCCAGCAGTGATATCGGGGGGGCCTCAGATACGCAGTATTTT
CDR3: CASSDIGGASDTQYF

length: 12
V: TRBV2
J: TRBJ2-3
size: .
D: .
DNA: TGTGCCAGCAACCCAGGGGCAGATACGCAGTATTTT
CDR3: CASNPGADTQYF

length: 17
V: TRBV5-1
J: TRBJ2-5
size: .
D: TRBD2
DNA: TGCGCCAGCAGCTTAAGGCCCTGGACTAGCGGTTTAGAGACCCAGTACTTC
CDR3: CASSLRPWTSGLETQYF

length: 15
V: TRBV4-3
J: TRBJ2-1
size: medium-sized
D: TRBD2
DNA: TGCGCCAGCAGCCTCCGACTAGCGGGGGGACATGAGCAGTTCTTC
CDR3: CASSLRLAGGHEQFF

length: 16
V: TRBV25-1
J: TRBJ1-3
size: .
D: .
DNA: TGTGCCAGCAGTGAATTCCAGGGGAGCTCTGGAAACACCATATATTTT
CDR3: CASSEFQGSSGNTIYF

length: 15
V: TRBV5-1
J: TRBJ2-3
size: .
D: TRBD1
DNA: TGCGCCAGCAGCTTTTCGGGACAGGCTACAGATACGCAGTACTTT
CDR3: CASSFSGQATDTQYF

length: 13
V: TRBV2
J: TRBJ2-5
size: .
D: TRBD1
DNA: TGTGCCAGCGAGGGACAGTTGGGGGAGACCCAGTACTTC
CDR3: CASEGQLGETQYF

length: 15
V: TRBV5-1
J: TRBJ2-5
size: .
D: .
DNA: TGCGCCAGCAGCTTGGTGGCGGGGGCCCAAGAGACCCAGTACTTC
CDR3: CASSLVAGAQETQYF

length: 14
V: TRBV27
J: TRBJ2-7
size: .
D: .
DNA: TGTGCCAGCAGTTTCCTAGGGGGCTCCTACGAGCAGTACTTC
CDR3: CASSFLGGSYEQYF

length: 12
V: TRBV5-8
J: TRBJ2-3
size: .
D: .
DNA: TGTGCCAGCAGCTTGGAGGGGGATACGCAGTATTTT
CDR3: CASSLEGDTQYF

length: 15
V: TRBV18
J: TRBJ2-7
size: .
D: .
DNA: TGTGCCAGCTCACCACCGACGGCCGCGGGGTCCGAGCAGTACTTC
CDR3: CASSPPTAAGSEQYF

length: 15
V: TRBV7-8
J: TRBJ1-2
size: .
D: .
DNA: TGTGCCAGCAGCCCCCTTGCGGGAACGGACTATGGCTACACCTTC
CDR3: CASSPLAGTDYGYTF

length: 11
V: TRBV19
J: TRBJ1-1
size: .
D: .
DNA: TGTGCCAGTAGTGGGGCTCGGCGGCCTTTCTTT
CDR3: CASSGARRPFF

length: 15
V: TRBV5-6
J: TRBJ2-7
size: .
D: TRBD2
DNA: TGTGCCAGCAGTCCACTAGCGGGGGGGTCCGACGAGCAGTACTTC
CDR3: CASSPLAGGSDEQYF

length: 16
V: TRBV5-1
J: TRBJ2-2
size: .
D: TRBD2
DNA: TGCGCCAGCAGCTTGGGTAGCGGGGGGCCGGCCGGGGAGCTGTTTTTT
CDR3: CASSLGSGGPAGELFF